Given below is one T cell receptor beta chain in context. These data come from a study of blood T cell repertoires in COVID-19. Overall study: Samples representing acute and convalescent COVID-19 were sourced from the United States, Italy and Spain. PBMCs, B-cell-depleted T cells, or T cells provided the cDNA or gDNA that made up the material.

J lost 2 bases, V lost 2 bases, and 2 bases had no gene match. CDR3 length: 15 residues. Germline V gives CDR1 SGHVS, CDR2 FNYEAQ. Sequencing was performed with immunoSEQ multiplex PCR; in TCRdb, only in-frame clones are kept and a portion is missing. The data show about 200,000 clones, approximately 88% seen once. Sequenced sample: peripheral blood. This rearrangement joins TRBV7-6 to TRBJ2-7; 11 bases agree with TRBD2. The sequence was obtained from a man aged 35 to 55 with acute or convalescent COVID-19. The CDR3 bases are TGTGCCAGCAGCTTAATAGCGGGAGGGACCTACGAGCAGTACTTC. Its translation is CASSLIAGGTYEQYF. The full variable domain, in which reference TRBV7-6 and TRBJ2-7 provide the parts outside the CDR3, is GAGVSQSPRYKVTKRGQDVALRCDPISGHVSLYWYRQALGQGPEFLTYFNYEAQQDKSGLPNDRFSAERPEGSISTLTIQRTEQRDSAMYRCASSLIAGGTYEQYFGPGTRLTVT.